This TCR beta chain was retrieved from a study of vaccination and CD4 T cells after COVID-19. Study-wide results and caveats: The researchers studied relatively few convalescent patients and omitted early post-infection timepoints.

TCRdb used MiXCR to reprocess the PCR reads, holding one entry per CDR3 protein. Among just over 35,000 distinct CDR3 sequences listed, around 33% were seen once. This clonotype was counted a few times. Its antigen is not known. In germline, CDR1 is SGHVS, CDR2 FQNEAQ. V was clipped by 7 bases and J by 3 bases, with 15 bases between them. There are 14 residues in the CDR3. Time point: late sampling 161 to 241 days after vaccination in a few convalescent patients. The chain uses TRBV7-8 and TRBJ2-5, with D possibly TRBD2 on 5 matching bases. This material consisted of CD4+ T cells from blood, taken about 7 months after SARS-CoV-2 vaccination. This receptor was obtained from a human donor who had recovered from COVID-19. Here the CDR3 reads CASTRSPAEETQYF. The DNA of the CDR3 is TGTGCCAGCACCAGATCGCCAGCGGAAGAGACCCAGTACTTC.